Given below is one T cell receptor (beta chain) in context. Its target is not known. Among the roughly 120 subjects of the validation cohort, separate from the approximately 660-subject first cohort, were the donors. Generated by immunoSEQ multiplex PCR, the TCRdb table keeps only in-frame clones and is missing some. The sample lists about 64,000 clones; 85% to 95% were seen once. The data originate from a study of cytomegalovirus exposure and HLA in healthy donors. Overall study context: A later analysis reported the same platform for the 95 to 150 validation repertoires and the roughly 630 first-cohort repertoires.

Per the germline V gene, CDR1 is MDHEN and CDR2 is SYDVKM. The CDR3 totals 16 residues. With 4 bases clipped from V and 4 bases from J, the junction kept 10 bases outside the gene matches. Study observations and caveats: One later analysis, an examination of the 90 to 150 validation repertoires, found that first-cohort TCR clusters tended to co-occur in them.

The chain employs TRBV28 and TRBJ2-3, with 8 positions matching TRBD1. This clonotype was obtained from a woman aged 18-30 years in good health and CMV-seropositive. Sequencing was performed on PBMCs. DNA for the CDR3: TGTGCCAGCAGTTCCCCAGGACAGGGTGGCGCAGATACGCAGTATTTT. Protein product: CASSSPGQGGADTQYF.